This T cell receptor (beta chain) is drawn from a study of Graves' ophthalmopathy and Graves' hyperthyroidism. The CDR3 is made up of 14 amino acids. Trimming pared 8 bases from V and 6 bases from J, leaving 19 bases between. This clonotype has ten or more counts. Beta-chain TCR CDR3 regions were amplified from RNA transcripts. The first round was an RT-PCR with HTBI primers, and the second round was a multiplex PCR. TCRdb recomputed calls from the multiplex PCR reads with MiXCR, one row per CDR3 protein. The table shows about 1.1 million distinct CDR3 sequences, with 35% to 40% occurring only once. The receptor's source is an adult man with Graves' hyperthyroidism. Material for sequencing was peripheral blood or thyroid tissue (not recorded which). The V gene is TRBV12-3 or TRBV12-4, the J gene TRBJ1-1; no definite D call. Here the CDR3 reads CASLRAAVVPEAFF. DNA of the CDR3: TGTGCCAGCCTGAGGGCGGCGGTAGTGCCTGAAGCTTTCTTT.